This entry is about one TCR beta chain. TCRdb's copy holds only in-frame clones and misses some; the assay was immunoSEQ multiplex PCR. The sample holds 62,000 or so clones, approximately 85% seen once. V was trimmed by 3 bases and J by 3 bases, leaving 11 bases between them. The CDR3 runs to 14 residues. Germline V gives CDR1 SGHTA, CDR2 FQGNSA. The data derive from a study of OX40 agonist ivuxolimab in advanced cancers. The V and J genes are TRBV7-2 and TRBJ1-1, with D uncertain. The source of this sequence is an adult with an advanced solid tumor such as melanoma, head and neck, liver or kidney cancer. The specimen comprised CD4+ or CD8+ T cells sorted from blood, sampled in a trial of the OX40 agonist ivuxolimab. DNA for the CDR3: TGTGCCAGCAGCTTCCAGCATTCGGACACTGAAGCTTTCTTT. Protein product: CASSFQHSDTEAFF.